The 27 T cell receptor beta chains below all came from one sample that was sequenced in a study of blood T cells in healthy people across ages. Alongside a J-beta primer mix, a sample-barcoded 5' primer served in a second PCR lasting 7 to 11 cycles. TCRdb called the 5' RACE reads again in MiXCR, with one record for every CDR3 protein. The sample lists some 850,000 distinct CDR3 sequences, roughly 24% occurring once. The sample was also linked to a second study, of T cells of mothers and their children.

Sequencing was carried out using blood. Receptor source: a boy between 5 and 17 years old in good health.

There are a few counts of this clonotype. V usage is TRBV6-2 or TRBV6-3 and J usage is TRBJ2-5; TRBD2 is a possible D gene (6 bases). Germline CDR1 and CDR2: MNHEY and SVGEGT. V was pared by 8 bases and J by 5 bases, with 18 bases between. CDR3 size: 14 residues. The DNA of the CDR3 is TGTGCCAGCGCGAGACGCACAGGAGGGGAGACCCAGTACTTC. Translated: CASARRTGGETQYF.

The CDR3 DNA reads as TGTGCCATCAGTGATCCGGGACAGCCCTCCTACGAGCAGTACTTC. It is translated as CAISDPGQPSYEQYF. The rearrangement joins TRBV10-3 to TRBJ2-7, with 7 bases lining up with TRBD1. CDR3 length: 15 amino acids. With V trimmed by 3 bases and J by 0 bases, 5 bases remained unmatched. Germline-derived CDR1 and CDR2 are ENHRY and SYGVKD.

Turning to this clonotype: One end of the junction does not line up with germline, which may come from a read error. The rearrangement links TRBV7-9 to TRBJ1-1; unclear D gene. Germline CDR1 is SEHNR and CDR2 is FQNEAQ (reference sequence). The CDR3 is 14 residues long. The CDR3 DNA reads TGTGCCAGCAGCTTGGACGGTATGAACACTGGAGCTTTCTTT. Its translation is CASSLDGMNTGAFF.

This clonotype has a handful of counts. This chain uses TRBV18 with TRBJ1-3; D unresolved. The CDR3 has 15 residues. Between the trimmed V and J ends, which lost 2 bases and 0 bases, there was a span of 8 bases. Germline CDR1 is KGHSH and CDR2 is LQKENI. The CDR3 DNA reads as TGTGCCAGCTCACCAACGGGTGACTCTGGAAACACCATATATTTT. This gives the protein CASSPTGDSGNTIYF.

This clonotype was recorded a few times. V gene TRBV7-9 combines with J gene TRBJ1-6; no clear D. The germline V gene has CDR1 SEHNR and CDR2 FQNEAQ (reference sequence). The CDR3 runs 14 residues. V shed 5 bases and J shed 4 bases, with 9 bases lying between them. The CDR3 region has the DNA TGTGCCAGCAGCATCGGAGTTTATAATTCACCCCTCCACTTT. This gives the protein CASSIGVYNSPLHF.

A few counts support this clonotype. CDR3 nucleotide sequence: TGTGCCAGCAGTTTAGAAGGGACGAACACCGGGGAGCTGTTTTTT. Residues: CASSLEGTNTGELFF. The chain has TRBV12-3 or TRBV12-4 and TRBJ2-2; D is unclear. V was pared by 1 base and J by 0 bases, with 6 bases between. There are 15 residues in the CDR3.

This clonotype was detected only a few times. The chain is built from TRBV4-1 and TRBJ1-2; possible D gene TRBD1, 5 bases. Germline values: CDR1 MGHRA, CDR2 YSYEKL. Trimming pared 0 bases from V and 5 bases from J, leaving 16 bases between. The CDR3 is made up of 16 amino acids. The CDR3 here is CASSQERATGVYGYTF. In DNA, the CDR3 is TGCGCCAGCAGCCAAGAAAGGGCCACGGGGGTATATGGCTACACCTTC.

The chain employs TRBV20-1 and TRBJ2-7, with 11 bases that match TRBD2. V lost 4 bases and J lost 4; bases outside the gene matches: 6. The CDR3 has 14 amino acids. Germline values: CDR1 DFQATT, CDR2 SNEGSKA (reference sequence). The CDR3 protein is CSAKTSGVLYEQYF. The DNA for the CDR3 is TGCAGTGCTAAGACTAGCGGGGTACTATACGAGCAGTACTTC.

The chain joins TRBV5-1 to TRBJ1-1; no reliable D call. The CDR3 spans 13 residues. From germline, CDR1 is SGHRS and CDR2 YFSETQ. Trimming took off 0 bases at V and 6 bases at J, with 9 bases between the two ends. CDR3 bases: TGCGCCAGCAGCTTGGATCCTTTCCCTGAAGCTTTCTTT. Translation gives CASSLDPFPEAFF.

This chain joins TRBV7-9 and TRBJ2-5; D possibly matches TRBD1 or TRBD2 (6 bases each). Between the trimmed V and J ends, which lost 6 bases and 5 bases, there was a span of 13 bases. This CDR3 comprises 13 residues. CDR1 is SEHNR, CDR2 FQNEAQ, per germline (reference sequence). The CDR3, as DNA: TGTGCCAGCAGGTTGGGGGGCGCCGAGACCCAGTACTTC. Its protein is CASRLGGAETQYF.

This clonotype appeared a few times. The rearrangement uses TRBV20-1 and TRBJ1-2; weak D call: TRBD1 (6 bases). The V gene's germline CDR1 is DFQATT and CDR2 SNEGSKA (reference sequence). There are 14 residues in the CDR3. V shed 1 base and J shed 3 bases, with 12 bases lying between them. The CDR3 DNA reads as TGCAGTGCTAGAGTGGGGGGGCGCGACTATGGCTACACCTTC. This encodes CSARVGGRDYGYTF.

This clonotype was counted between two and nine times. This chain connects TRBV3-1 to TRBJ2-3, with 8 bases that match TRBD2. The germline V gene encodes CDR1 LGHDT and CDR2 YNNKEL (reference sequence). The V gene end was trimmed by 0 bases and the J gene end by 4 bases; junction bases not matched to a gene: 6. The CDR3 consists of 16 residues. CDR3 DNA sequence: TGTGCCAGCAGCCAAGAGAGTAGCGGGGAGTCAGATACGCAGTATTTT. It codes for CASSQESSGESDTQYF.

The CDR3 spells CSAIMRGGSSYNEQFF. CDR3 bases: TGCAGTGCTATAATGCGCGGGGGTAGCTCCTACAATGAGCAGTTCTTC. The chain joins TRBV20-1 to TRBJ2-1; 7 bases are shared with TRBD2. The V and J ends lost 4 bases and 0 bases, in that order; junction bases with no gene match: 9. Germline V CDR1 and CDR2: DFQATT, SNEGSKA (reference sequence). This CDR3 contains 16 residues.

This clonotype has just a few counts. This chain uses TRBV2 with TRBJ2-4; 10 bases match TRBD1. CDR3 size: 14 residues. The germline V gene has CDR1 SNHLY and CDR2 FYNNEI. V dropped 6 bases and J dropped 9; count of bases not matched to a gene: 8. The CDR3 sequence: CASRGDRGQVIQYF. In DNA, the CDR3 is TGTGCCAGCAGGGGAGACAGGGGGCAGGTCATTCAGTACTTC.

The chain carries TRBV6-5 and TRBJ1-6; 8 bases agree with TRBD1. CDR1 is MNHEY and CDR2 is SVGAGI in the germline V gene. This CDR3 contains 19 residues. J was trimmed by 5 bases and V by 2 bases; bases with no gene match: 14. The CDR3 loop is CASSYDGTGPESHNSPLHF. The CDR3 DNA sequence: TGTGCCAGCAGTTACGACGGGACAGGTCCTGAAAGCCATAATTCACCCCTCCACTTT.

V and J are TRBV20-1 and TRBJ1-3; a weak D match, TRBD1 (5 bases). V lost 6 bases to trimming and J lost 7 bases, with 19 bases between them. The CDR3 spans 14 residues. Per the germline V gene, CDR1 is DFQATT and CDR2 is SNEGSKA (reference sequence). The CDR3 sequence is CSAYPPGRANTIYF. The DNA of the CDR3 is TGCAGTGCATACCCCCCAGGGAGGGCTAACACCATATATTTT.

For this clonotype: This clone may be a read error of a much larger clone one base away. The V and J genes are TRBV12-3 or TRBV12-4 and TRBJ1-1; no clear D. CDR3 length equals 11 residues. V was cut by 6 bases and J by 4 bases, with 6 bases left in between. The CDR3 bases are TGTGCCAGCAGGTTTGGCACTGAAGCTTTCTTT. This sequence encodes CASRFGTEAFF.

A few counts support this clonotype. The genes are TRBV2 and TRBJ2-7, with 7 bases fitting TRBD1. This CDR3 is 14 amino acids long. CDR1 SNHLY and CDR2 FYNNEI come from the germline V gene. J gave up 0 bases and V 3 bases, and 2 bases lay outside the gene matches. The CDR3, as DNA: TGTGCCAGCAGTGATAGGGGGCCCTCCTACGAGCAGTACTTC. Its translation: CASSDRGPSYEQYF.

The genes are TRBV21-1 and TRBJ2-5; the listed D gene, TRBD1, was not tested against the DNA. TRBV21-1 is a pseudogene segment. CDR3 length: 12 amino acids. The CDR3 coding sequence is TGTGCCAGGACAGGGGATTTTCAGACCCAGTACTTC. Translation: CARTGDFQTQYF.

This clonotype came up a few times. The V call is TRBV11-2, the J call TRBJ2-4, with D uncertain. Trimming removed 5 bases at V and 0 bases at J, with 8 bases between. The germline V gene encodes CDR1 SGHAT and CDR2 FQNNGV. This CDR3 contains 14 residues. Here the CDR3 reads CASSNSIAKNIQYF. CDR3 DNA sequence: TGTGCCAGCAGCAATAGTATAGCCAAAAACATTCAGTACTTC.

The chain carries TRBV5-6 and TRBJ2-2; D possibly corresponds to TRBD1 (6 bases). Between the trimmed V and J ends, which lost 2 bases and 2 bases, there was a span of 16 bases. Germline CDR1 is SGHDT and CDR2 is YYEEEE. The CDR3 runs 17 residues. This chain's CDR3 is CASSFSGQTRNTGELFF. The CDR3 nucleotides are TGTGCCAGCAGCTTTTCCGGACAGACCCGTAACACCGGGGAGCTGTTTTTT.

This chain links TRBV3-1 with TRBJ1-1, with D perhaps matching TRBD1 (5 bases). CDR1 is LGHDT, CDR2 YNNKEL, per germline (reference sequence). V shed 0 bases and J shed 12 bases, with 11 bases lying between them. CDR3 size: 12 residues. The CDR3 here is CASSQDTRASFF. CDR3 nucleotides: TGTGCCAGCAGCCAAGATACCAGGGCTTCTTTCTTT.

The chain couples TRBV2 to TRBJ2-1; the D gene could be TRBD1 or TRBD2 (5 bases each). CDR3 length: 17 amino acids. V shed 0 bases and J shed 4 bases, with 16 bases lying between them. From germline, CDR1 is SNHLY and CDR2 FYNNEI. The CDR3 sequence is CASSEARQRGGYNEQFF. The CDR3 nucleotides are TGTGCCAGCAGTGAAGCGCGGCAGCGTGGGGGTTACAATGAGCAGTTCTTC.

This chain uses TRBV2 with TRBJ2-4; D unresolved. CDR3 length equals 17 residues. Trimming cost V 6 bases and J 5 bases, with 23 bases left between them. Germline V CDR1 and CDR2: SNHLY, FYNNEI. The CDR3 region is CASRVRGFFPKENIQYF. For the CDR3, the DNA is TGTGCCAGCAGGGTCCGAGGCTTTTTCCCGAAAGAAAACATTCAGTACTTC.

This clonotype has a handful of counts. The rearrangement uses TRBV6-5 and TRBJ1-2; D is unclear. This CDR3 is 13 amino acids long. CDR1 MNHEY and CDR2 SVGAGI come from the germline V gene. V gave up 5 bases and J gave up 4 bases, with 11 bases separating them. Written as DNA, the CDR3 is TGTGCCAGCAGTAAGGACTCCTTCTATGGCTACACCTTC. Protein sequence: CASSKDSFYGYTF.

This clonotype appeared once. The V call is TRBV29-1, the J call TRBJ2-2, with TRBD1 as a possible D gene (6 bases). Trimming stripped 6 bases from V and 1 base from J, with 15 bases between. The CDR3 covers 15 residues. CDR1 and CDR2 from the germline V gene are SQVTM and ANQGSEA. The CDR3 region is CSVEGVVGNTGELFF. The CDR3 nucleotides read TGCAGCGTCGAGGGGGTCGTAGGGAACACCGGGGAGCTGTTTTTT.

CDR3 amino acids: CASLKGAGGYNEQFF. The CDR3 bases are TGTGCCAGCCTGAAGGGGGCGGGGGGCTACAATGAGCAGTTCTTC. This sequence joins TRBV11-2 and TRBJ2-1; tentative D call: TRBD2 (8 bases). CDR1 and CDR2 (germline): SGHAT, FQNNGV. The germline V and J ends were trimmed by 8 bases and 3 bases, with 17 bases remaining between them. The CDR3 runs 15 residues.